The rows below give T cell receptor beta chains drawn from one sample of a study of regulatory T cells in long-lasting Graves disease. MiXCR, run by TCRdb on the multiplex PCR reads, gives a single entry per CDR3 protein. The sample has some 450,000 distinct CDR3 sequences; around 20% are singletons. Source: peripheral blood mononuclear cells (PBMCs), taken when the disease was refractory, from a patient treated with antithyroid drugs. These receptors were obtained from a female donor with Graves disease. The CDR3 runs from the conserved cysteine through the conserved F or W. Fields, in order: V gene, clone size, J gene, D gene, CDR3 DNA, CDR3 protein. A D gene is named only where the DNA matches it firmly. The listing skips clone size in some rows; elsewhere it reads once, few, many or a size class.

V gene: TRBV6-1; clone size: few; J gene: TRBJ2-7; D gene: TRBD2; CDR3 DNA: TGTGCCAGCAGTCGCCGAGGGACTAGCACCTACTACGAGCAGTACTTC; CDR3 protein: CASSRRGTSTYYEQYF
V gene: TRBV7-2; clone size: few; J gene: TRBJ2-7; D gene: TRBD2; CDR3 DNA: TGTGCCAGCAGCCCAGAGGGCGGGAGGGCGTCGGAGCAGTACTTC; CDR3 protein: CASSPEGGRASEQYF
V gene: TRBV12-3/TRBV12-4; clone size: -; J gene: TRBJ2-2; D gene: -; CDR3 DNA: TGTGCCAGCACCCCCTTTGACAGGACCGGGGAGCTGTTTTTT; CDR3 protein: CASTPFDRTGELFF
V gene: TRBV2; clone size: many; J gene: TRBJ1-1; D gene: -; CDR3 DNA: TGTGCCAGCATCTCCCCGGTATCAGGGGACACTGAAGCTTTCTTT; CDR3 protein: CASISPVSGDTEAFF
V gene: TRBV18; clone size: -; J gene: TRBJ2-7; D gene: -; CDR3 DNA: TGTGCCAGCTCCCCTTCGCTCGGGGAAGGGTACGAGCAGTACTTC; CDR3 protein: CASSPSLGEGYEQYF
V gene: TRBV20-1; clone size: many; J gene: TRBJ2-5; D gene: TRBD2; CDR3 DNA: TGCAGTGCTCTAGCGGGAGGGGAGACCCAGTACTTC; CDR3 protein: CSALAGGETQYF
V gene: TRBV24-1; clone size: many; J gene: TRBJ1-5; D gene: -; CDR3 DNA: TGTGCCACCAGTCTAGGGGTCGACAATCAGCCCCAGCATTTT; CDR3 protein: CATSLGVDNQPQHF
V gene: TRBV12-3/TRBV12-4; clone size: -; J gene: TRBJ2-1; D gene: -; CDR3 DNA: TGTGCCAGCAGTTCGCGTCCCGGGACGGTGAACAATGAGCAGTTCTTC; CDR3 protein: CASSSRPGTVNNEQFF
V gene: TRBV6-1; clone size: many; J gene: TRBJ2-7; D gene: -; CDR3 DNA: TGTGCCAGCACCCCCCGTCCTAGTTCCTACGAGCAGTACTTC; CDR3 protein: CASTPRPSSYEQYF
V gene: TRBV11-2; clone size: few; J gene: TRBJ2-7; D gene: -; CDR3 DNA: TGTGCCAGCAGCCCCGCCCCGGATTACGAGCAGTACTTC; CDR3 protein: CASSPAPDYEQYF
V gene: TRBV6-1; clone size: -; J gene: TRBJ1-2; D gene: -; CDR3 DNA: TGTGCCAGCAGTCCACGGACGCGGGGCTACACCTTC; CDR3 protein: CASSPRTRGYTF
V gene: TRBV3-1; clone size: -; J gene: TRBJ1-5; D gene: -; CDR3 DNA: TGTGCCAGCAGCGAGACCTTTATCAATCAGCCCCAGCATTTT; CDR3 protein: CASSETFINQPQHF
V gene: TRBV7-2; clone size: many; J gene: TRBJ1-5; D gene: TRBD1; CDR3 DNA: TGTGCCAGCAGCTCCGGGGACAGGGTAAAACCCCAGCATTTT; CDR3 protein: CASSSGDRVKPQHF
V gene: TRBV14; clone size: few; J gene: TRBJ1-1; D gene: TRBD1; CDR3 DNA: TGTGCCAGCAGCCATTCCACCGAGGGACAGCAAAATCAAGCTTTCTTT; CDR3 protein: CASSHSTEGQQNQAFF
V gene: TRBV29-1; clone size: few; J gene: TRBJ2-5; D gene: TRBD2; CDR3 DNA: TGCAGCGCGTTAAGCGGGGGGCTAGCGGGAGTTCGGGAGACCCAGTACTTC; CDR3 protein: CSALSGGLAGVRETQYF
V gene: TRBV20-1; clone size: -; J gene: TRBJ2-5; D gene: -; CDR3 DNA: TGCAGTGCTCGCATTCGAGAGACCCAGTACTTC; CDR3 protein: CSARIRETQYF
V gene: TRBV27; clone size: few; J gene: TRBJ1-6; D gene: -; CDR3 DNA: TGTGCCAGCAGTTTATTGGGGGGGGCTGTCGGGTCACCCCTCCACTTT; CDR3 protein: CASSLLGGAVGSPLHF
V gene: TRBV7-9; clone size: few; J gene: TRBJ2-5; D gene: -; CDR3 DNA: TGTGCCAGCAGCTCGGCTAGCGCCCACCAAGAGACCCAGTACTTC; CDR3 protein: CASSSASAHQETQYF
V gene: TRBV19; clone size: -; J gene: TRBJ2-5; D gene: -; CDR3 DNA: TGTGCCAGTAGTATAGGATCCAGTCAAGAGACCCAGTACTTC; CDR3 protein: CASSIGSSQETQYF
V gene: TRBV27; clone size: -; J gene: TRBJ2-4; D gene: -; CDR3 DNA: TGTGCCAGCAGTCCTACGTCCGGGACAGCCAAAAACATTCAGTACTTC; CDR3 protein: CASSPTSGTAKNIQYF
V gene: TRBV12-3/TRBV12-4; clone size: few; J gene: TRBJ1-1; D gene: -; CDR3 DNA: TGTGCCAGCAGTTTATACGGCTTGAACACTGAAGCTTTCTTT; CDR3 protein: CASSLYGLNTEAFF
V gene: TRBV19; clone size: few; J gene: TRBJ2-7; D gene: TRBD1; CDR3 DNA: TGTGCCAGTAGTATGGACCGAGACAGGGACTACGAGCAGTACTTC; CDR3 protein: CASSMDRDRDYEQYF
V gene: TRBV12-5; clone size: many; J gene: TRBJ2-5; D gene: -; CDR3 DNA: TGTGCTAGTGGTTTGGGGGCGTCCCAAGAGACCCAGTACTTC; CDR3 protein: CASGLGASQETQYF
V gene: TRBV5-5; clone size: -; J gene: TRBJ2-2; D gene: -; CDR3 DNA: TGTGCCAGCAGTTCCTACGTAGACACCGGGGAGCTGTTTTTT; CDR3 protein: CASSSYVDTGELFF
V gene: TRBV19; clone size: -; J gene: TRBJ2-7; D gene: TRBD1; CDR3 DNA: TGTGCCAGTAGTACCCCGGGACAGAAAGCCTACGAGCAGTACTTC; CDR3 protein: CASSTPGQKAYEQYF
V gene: TRBV19; clone size: -; J gene: TRBJ1-1; D gene: TRBD1; CDR3 DNA: TGTGCCAGTAGTATTCTCGGACAGGGGCGAGCTTTCTTT; CDR3 protein: CASSILGQGRAFF
V gene: TRBV29-1; clone size: few; J gene: TRBJ2-5; D gene: TRBD2; CDR3 DNA: TGCAGCGTTATAGGACTAGCGGGGCTAGGAGAGACCCAGTACTTC; CDR3 protein: CSVIGLAGLGETQYF
V gene: TRBV2; clone size: many; J gene: TRBJ1-5; D gene: -; CDR3 DNA: TGTGCCAGCCGAACAGAAATCAATCAGCCCCAGCATTTT; CDR3 protein: CASRTEINQPQHF
V gene: TRBV6-5; clone size: few; J gene: TRBJ2-1; D gene: TRBD2; CDR3 DNA: TGTGCCAGCAGTTACATTGGACTAGCGGGTTCCAATGAGCAGTTCTTC; CDR3 protein: CASSYIGLAGSNEQFF
V gene: TRBV27; clone size: few; J gene: TRBJ2-2; D gene: -; CDR3 DNA: TGTGCCAGCAGTTCGGGGGGCAGTGGGACCGGGGAGCTGTTTTTT; CDR3 protein: CASSSGGSGTGELFF
V gene: TRBV3-1; clone size: -; J gene: TRBJ1-2; D gene: -; CDR3 DNA: TGTGCCAGCAGCCAAGATACTGGCTACACCTTC; CDR3 protein: CASSQDTGYTF
V gene: TRBV7-2; clone size: once; J gene: TRBJ1-3; D gene: -; CDR3 DNA: TGTGCCAGCAGCCGGCTGGGAGGGATAGGAAACACCATATATTTT; CDR3 protein: CASSRLGGIGNTIYF
V gene: TRBV14; clone size: -; J gene: TRBJ1-1; D gene: -; CDR3 DNA: TGTGCCAGCAGCCAAGTGCTACCTGAAGCTTTCTTT; CDR3 protein: CASSQVLPEAFF
V gene: TRBV27; clone size: many; J gene: TRBJ1-2; D gene: -; CDR3 DNA: TGTGCCAGCAGTTGGGACGGCCGTCAATCTAACTATGGCTACACCTTC; CDR3 protein: CASSWDGRQSNYGYTF
V gene: TRBV24-1; clone size: few; J gene: TRBJ1-1; D gene: -; CDR3 DNA: TGTGCCACCCAAGATCCAGGGGCCCGGAACACTGAAGCTTTCTTT; CDR3 protein: CATQDPGARNTEAFF
V gene: TRBV7-8; clone size: many; J gene: TRBJ1-1; D gene: TRBD1; CDR3 DNA: TGTGCCAGCAGCCAGGTTGAAGGGGGCGGCACTGAAGCTTTCTTT; CDR3 protein: CASSQVEGGGTEAFF
V gene: TRBV10-3; clone size: many; J gene: TRBJ2-7; D gene: TRBD2; CDR3 DNA: TGTGCCATCAGTGAATCCCCTCTCGCCGCGGGAGTACACGAGCAGTACTTC; CDR3 protein: CAISESPLAAGVHEQYF
V gene: TRBV7-2; clone size: many; J gene: TRBJ1-1; D gene: -; CDR3 DNA: TGTGCCAGCAGCTTAGGGCCGGTGTTAAACTCGAACACTGAAGCTTTCTTT; CDR3 protein: CASSLGPVLNSNTEAFF
V gene: TRBV6-5; clone size: few; J gene: TRBJ2-2; D gene: -; CDR3 DNA: TGTGCCAGCAGTTACTTGGCCACGGGCCTAAGGCTGTTTTTT; CDR3 protein: CASSYLATGLRLFF
V gene: TRBV2; clone size: many; J gene: TRBJ2-7; D gene: TRBD2; CDR3 DNA: TGTGCCAGCAGCAGTCGTCTAGCGGGAGTGTCCTACGAGCAGTACTTC; CDR3 protein: CASSSRLAGVSYEQYF
V gene: TRBV29-1; clone size: -; J gene: TRBJ1-2; D gene: TRBD1; CDR3 DNA: TGCAGCGTGTCCGCGTGGACAGGGCGGTTCTATGGCTACACCTTC; CDR3 protein: CSVSAWTGRFYGYTF
V gene: TRBV7-3; clone size: -; J gene: TRBJ1-3; D gene: -; CDR3 DNA: TGTGCCAGCAGCTTAACGTACCACAGGGAGTCTGGAAACACCATATATTTT; CDR3 protein: CASSLTYHRESGNTIYF
V gene: TRBV5-1; clone size: -; J gene: TRBJ2-7; D gene: TRBD2; CDR3 DNA: TGCGCCAGCAGCTTGGGAGCGGGAGGTTCCGAGCAGTACTTC; CDR3 protein: CASSLGAGGSEQYF
V gene: TRBV7-9; clone size: -; J gene: TRBJ1-3; D gene: TRBD1; CDR3 DNA: TGTGCCAGCAGCCCCCGGCAGGGGGTAGGAAACACCATATATTTT; CDR3 protein: CASSPRQGVGNTIYF
V gene: TRBV6-2/TRBV6-3; clone size: few; J gene: TRBJ1-1; D gene: -; CDR3 DNA: TGTGCCAGCAGTTACACTACACTTCCTGAAGCTTTCTTT; CDR3 protein: CASSYTTLPEAFF
V gene: TRBV12-3/TRBV12-4; clone size: many; J gene: TRBJ1-2; D gene: -; CDR3 DNA: TGTGCCAGCAGCTCGCTGGCGCCCTCCTATGGCTACACCTTC; CDR3 protein: CASSSLAPSYGYTF
V gene: TRBV3-1; clone size: -; J gene: TRBJ2-7; D gene: -; CDR3 DNA: TGTGCCAGCAGCCAACCCTCAGCGGGCAGGGGAGGTGAGCAGTACTTC; CDR3 protein: CASSQPSAGRGGEQYF
V gene: TRBV7-2; clone size: few; J gene: TRBJ2-2; D gene: -; CDR3 DNA: TGTGCCAGCAGCCCATTCAGGGGAGGAGCGAACACCGGGGAGCTGTTTTTT; CDR3 protein: CASSPFRGGANTGELFF